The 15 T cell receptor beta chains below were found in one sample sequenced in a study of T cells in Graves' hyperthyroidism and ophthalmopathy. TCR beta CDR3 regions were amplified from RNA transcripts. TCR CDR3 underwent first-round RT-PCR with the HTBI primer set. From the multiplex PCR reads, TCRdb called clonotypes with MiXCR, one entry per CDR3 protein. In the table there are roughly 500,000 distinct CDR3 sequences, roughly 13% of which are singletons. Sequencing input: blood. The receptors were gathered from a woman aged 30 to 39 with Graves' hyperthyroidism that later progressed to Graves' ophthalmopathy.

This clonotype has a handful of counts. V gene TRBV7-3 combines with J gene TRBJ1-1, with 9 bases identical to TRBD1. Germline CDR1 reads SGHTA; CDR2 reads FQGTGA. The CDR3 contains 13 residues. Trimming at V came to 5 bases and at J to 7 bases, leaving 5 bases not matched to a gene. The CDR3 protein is CASSTNRGLEAFF. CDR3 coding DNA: TGTGCCAGCAGCACCAACAGGGGGCTTGAAGCTTTCTTT.

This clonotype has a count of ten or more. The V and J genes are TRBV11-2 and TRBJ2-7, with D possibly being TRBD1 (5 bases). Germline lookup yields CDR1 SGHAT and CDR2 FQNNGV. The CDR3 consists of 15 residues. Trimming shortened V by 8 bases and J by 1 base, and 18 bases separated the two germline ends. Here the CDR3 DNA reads TGTGCCAGCGCCAGAGACAGCTTTACTTCCTACGAGCAGTACTTC. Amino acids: CASARDSFTSYEQYF.

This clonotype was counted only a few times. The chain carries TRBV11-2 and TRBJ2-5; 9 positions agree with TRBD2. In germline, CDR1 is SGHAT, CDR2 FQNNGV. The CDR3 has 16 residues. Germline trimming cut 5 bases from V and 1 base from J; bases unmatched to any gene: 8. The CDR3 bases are TGTGCCAGCAGCCAGCGGCCAGCGGGAGGCCAAGAGACCCAGTACTTC. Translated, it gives CASSQRPAGGQETQYF.

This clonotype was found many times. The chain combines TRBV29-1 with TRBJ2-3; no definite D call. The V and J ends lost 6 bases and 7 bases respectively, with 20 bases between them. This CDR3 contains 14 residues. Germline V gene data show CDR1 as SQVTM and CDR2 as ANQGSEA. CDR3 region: CSVGPSNLLNTQYF. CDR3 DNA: TGCAGCGTAGGTCCCAGCAATCTTCTAAATACGCAGTATTTT.

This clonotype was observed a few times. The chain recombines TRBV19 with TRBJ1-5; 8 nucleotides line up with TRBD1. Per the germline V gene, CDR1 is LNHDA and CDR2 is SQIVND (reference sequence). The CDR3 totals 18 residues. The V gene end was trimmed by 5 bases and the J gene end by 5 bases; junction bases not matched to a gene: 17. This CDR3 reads CASSPRATGGLGDQPQHF. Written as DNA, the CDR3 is TGTGCCAGTAGTCCTCGTGCCACAGGGGGTCTCGGGGATCAGCCCCAGCATTTT.

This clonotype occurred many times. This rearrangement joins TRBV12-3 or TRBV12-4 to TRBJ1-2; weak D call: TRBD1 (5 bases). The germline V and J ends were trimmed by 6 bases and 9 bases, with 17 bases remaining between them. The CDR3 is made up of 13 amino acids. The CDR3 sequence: CASRNSGGSRYTF. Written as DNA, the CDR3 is TGTGCCAGCAGAAATTCTGGGGGGAGTCGCTACACCTTC.

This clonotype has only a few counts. CDR3 residues: CASSEREPYEQYF. DNA of the CDR3: TGTGCCAGCAGTGAGCGGGAGCCTTACGAGCAGTACTTC. The gene calls are TRBV6-1 and TRBJ2-7; 7 nucleotides align to TRBD2. The V and J ends lost 3 bases and 4 bases, in that order; junction bases with no gene match: 3. Germline values: CDR1 MNHNS, CDR2 SASEGT. This CDR3 region has 13 residues.

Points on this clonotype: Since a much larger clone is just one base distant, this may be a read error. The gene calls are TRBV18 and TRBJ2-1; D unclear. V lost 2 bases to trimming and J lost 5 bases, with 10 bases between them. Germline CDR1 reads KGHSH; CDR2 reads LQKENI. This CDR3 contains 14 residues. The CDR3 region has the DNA TGTGCCAGCTCACCAGGCTGGACGGACAATGAGCAGTTCTTC. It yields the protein CASSPGWTDNEQFF.

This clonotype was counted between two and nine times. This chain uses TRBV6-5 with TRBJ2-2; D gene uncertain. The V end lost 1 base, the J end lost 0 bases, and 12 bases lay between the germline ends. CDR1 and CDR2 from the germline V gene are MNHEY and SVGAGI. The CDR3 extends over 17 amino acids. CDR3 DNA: TGTGCCAGCAGTTACTTGGACCCCCGGCCGAACACCGGGGAGCTGTTTTTT. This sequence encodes CASSYLDPRPNTGELFF.

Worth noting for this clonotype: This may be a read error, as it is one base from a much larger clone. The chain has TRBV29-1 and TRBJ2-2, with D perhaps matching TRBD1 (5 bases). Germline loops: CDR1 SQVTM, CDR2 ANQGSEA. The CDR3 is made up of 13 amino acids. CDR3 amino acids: CSVTQGSTAELFF. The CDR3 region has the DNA TGCAGCGTTACGCAGGGTAGTACCGCGGAGCTGTTTTTT.

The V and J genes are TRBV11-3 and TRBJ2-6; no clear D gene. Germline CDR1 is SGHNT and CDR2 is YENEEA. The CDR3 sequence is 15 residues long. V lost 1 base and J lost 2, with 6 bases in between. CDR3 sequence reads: CASSLGPAGANVLTF. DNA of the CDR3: TGTGCCAGCAGCTTAGGGCCAGCTGGGGCCAACGTCCTGACTTTC.

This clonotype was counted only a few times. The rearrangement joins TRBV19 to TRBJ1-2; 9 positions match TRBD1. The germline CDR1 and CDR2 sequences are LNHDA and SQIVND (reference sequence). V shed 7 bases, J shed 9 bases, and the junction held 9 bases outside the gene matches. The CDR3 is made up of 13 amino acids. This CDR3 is CASTKGGQGSYTF. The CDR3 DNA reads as TGTGCCAGTACCAAAGGGGGACAGGGAAGCTACACCTTC.

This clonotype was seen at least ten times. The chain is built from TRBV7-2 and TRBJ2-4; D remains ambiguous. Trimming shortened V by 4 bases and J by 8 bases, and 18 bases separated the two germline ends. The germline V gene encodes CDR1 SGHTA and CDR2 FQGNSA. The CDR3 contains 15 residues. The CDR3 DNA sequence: TGTGCCAGCAGCTCACCGCCCGTGGAGCAGCACATTCAGTACTTC. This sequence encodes CASSSPPVEQHIQYF. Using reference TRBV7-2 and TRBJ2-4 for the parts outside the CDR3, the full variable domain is GAGVSQSPSNKVTEKGKDVELRCDPISGHTALYWYRQSLGQGLEFLIYFQGNSAPDKSGLPSDRFSAERTGGSVSTLTIQRTQQEDSAVYLCASSSPPVEQHIQYFGAGTRLSVL.

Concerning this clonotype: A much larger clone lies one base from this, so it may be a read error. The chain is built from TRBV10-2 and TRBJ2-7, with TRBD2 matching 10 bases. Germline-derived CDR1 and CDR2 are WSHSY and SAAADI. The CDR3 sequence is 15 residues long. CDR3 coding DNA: TGCGCCAGCAGTGAGGCACTAGCGGGGACCTACAAGCAGTACTTC. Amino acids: CASSEALAGTYKQYF.

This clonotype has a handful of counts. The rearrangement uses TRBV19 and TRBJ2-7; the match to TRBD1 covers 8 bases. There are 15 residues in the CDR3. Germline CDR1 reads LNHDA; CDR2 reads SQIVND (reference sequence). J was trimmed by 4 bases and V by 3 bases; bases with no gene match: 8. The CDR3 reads CASSISGQVSYEQYF. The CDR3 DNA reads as TGTGCCAGTAGTATTTCGGGACAGGTATCGTACGAGCAGTACTTC. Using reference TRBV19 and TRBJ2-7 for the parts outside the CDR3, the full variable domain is DGGITQSPKYLFRKEGQNVTLSCEQNLNHDAMYWYRQDPGQGLRLIYYSQIVNDFQKGDIAEGYSVSREKKESFPLTVTSAQKNPTAFYLCASSISGQVSYEQYFGPGTRLTVT.